This T cell receptor beta chain is drawn from a study of blood T cell repertoires in COVID-19 (dated by TCRdb to about 2020). With respect to the entire study: Samples from collaborators originated in the United States, Italy and Spain and spanned both the acute and convalescent phases of COVID-19. The material from the prospective study consisted of cDNA or gDNA derived from T cells, B-cell-depleted T cells, or PBMCs. Subjects who had been exposed to COVID-19, were actively infected with it, or had recovered from it provided the deeply sampled blood TCRbeta repertoires that made up the dataset. The repertoires were released in a freely available public database intended as a resource for research on the immune response to SARS-CoV-2. Samples were obtained from the ongoing ImmuneRACE study (first 160 participants) and from 1,254 subjects provided by 6 global collaborators. The sample metadata nearly always contained a de-identified subject ID, COVID-19 status, age in years and sex. Where available, HLA class I and class II types were obtained from metadata supplied by the sample provider rather than from assay-based typing.

The collaborating institutions used their own protocols to collect whole blood in K2EDTA tubes. Collaborator samples were shipped for TCRbeta analysis as frozen whole blood, isolated PBMCs, or DNA extracted from either sample type. The immunoSEQ Assay, a bias-controlled multiplex PCR, was used to amplify TCRbeta CDR3 regions from genomic DNA. As for the authors' bioinformatics: Nucleated cell counts per sample were estimated from amplification of reference gene primers within the assay. To quantify the absolute abundance of each unique TCRbeta CDR3 rearrangement, sequence reads were collapsed and filtered. For each sample, productive Simpson clonality was calculated by taking the square root of Simpson's diversity index across productive rearrangements. TCRdb carries this immuneACCESS record with in-frame sequences only. Its versions omit some clonotypes, under half of them owing to an unresolved V gene in the studies checked, with the rest unexplained. For V, J and clone size, that table is used; D and trimming come from the DNA. The sample table contains 200,000 to 250,000 clones; only one count was recorded for roughly 80% of them. The ten biggest clones cover less than 4% of the sample.

In regard to this clone: Its antigen target is currently unknown. Base qualities are not at hand, and no much larger clone is one base apart.

The study at large found these results: Clinical and demographic metadata were provided uncurated, with the amount varying by source and participant.

The CDR1 and CDR2 encoded by the germline V gene are SGHTA and FQGTGA. The CDR3 covers 18 residues, taking in both the cysteine and the phenylalanine. The kept DNA is CDR3 alone, 54 bases in frame from the first base. V lost 0 bases and J lost 0 bases, and the count of bases not matched to a germline gene is 9. This sequence uses TRBV7-3 and TRBJ2-3; TRBD2 matches 7 bases in the middle. Sequencing was done on a sample of peripheral blood. The clonotype originates from a woman aged 18-29 years with acute or convalescent COVID-19. The CDR3 in this case is CASSLTSGGTPSTDTQYF. The DNA sequence is as follows: TGTGCCAGCAGCTTAACGTCGGGGGGAACCCCTAGCACAGATACGCAGTATTTT.